The T cell receptor (beta chain) described here comes from a study of identifying expanded T cells in peripheral blood. Overall study findings and caveats: Across healthy donors, higher total template counts meant significantly greater roughly 2-week count variance.

Clones were sequenced by immunoSEQ multiplex PCR, and TCRdb holds only the in-frame ones, with some missing. Here the sample spans around 85,000 clones, 89% being singletons. To note about this clone: Its antigen remains unidentified.

V lost 4 bases and J lost 0, with 19 bases in between. The length of the CDR3 is 18 residues. Germline V gene sequence: CDR1 LNHDA, CDR2 SQIVND (reference sequence). This chain links TRBV19 with TRBJ2-1, with a weak D call TRBD2 (5 bases). The clonotype originates from a person between 18 and 70 years old in good health. The specimen sequenced was blood. The CDR3 loop is CASSSPYLTKSSYNEQFF. CDR3 sequence (DNA): TGTGCCAGTAGTAGCCCGTATTTGACTAAGAGCTCCTACAATGAGCAGTTCTTC.